The 17 T cell receptor beta chains reported below all come from one sample, sequenced in a study of PD-1 blockade in mismatch repair-deficient tumors. The protocol was immunoSEQ multiplex PCR, while the TCRdb copy is restricted to in-frame clones and leaves out a portion. This table holds tens of thousands of clones, 81% found once. Material: peripheral blood, obtained 12 weeks after starting pembrolizumab. The origin of the receptors is an adult with mismatch repair-deficient cancer.

The CDR3 sequence: CASSLTGPYEQYF. CDR3 bases: TGCGCCAGCAGCTTGACAGGACCCTACGAGCAGTACTTC. The chain links TRBV5-1 to TRBJ2-7, with a possible D match to TRBD1 (5 bases). CDR1 and CDR2 (germline): SGHRS, YFSETQ. This CDR3 is built from 13 residues. V shed 1 base and J shed 2 bases, with 7 bases lying between them.

J is TRBJ1-2 and V is TRBV5-5; D perhaps matches TRBD1 (5 bases). V was clipped by 3 bases and J by 3 bases, with 9 bases between them. The germline V gene encodes CDR1 SGHKS and CDR2 YYEKEE (reference sequence). This CDR3 comprises 13 residues. CDR3 amino acids: CASSSGVDYGYTF. The CDR3 DNA is TGTGCCAGCAGCTCGGGGGTGGACTATGGCTACACCTTC.

This chain uses TRBV6-1 with TRBJ2-1; D might be TRBD1 (6 bases). Germline V gene lookup returns CDR1 MNHNS and CDR2 SASEGT. The CDR3 length is 13 residues. Trimming stripped 4 bases from V and 9 bases from J, with 13 bases between. CDR3 loop: CASSVEGVGEQFF. CDR3 DNA sequence: TGTGCCAGCAGTGTTGAGGGGGTCGGTGAGCAGTTCTTC.

V gene TRBV21-1 combines with J gene TRBJ2-1; the table's D gene call, TRBD2, was not cross checked with the DNA. TRBV21-1 is marked as a pseudogene. This CDR3 has 18 residues. For the CDR3, the DNA is TGTGCCAGCAGCAAACGTCGACTAGCGGGAGGGCACAGAAATGAGCAGTTCTTC. Amino acids: CASSKRRLAGGHRNEQFF.

The chain combines TRBV27 with TRBJ1-5; unclear D gene. Trimming cost V 3 bases and J 0 bases, with 6 bases left between them. CDR1 is MNHEY and CDR2 is SMNVEV in the germline V gene (reference sequence). This CDR3 region has 14 residues. CDR3 residues: CASSLYHSNQPQHF. In DNA, the CDR3 is TGTGCCAGCAGTTTGTATCATAGCAATCAGCCCCAGCATTTT.

The CDR3 sequence is CASSHATGGSTDTQYF. The CDR3 DNA reads TGTGCCAGCAGCCATGCGACAGGGGGGAGCACAGATACGCAGTATTTT. J is TRBJ2-3 and V is TRBV16; 9 positions agree with TRBD1. V was pared by 3 bases and J by 0 bases, with 4 bases of the junction left unmatched. This CDR3 comprises 16 residues. Germline lookup yields CDR1 KGHSY and CDR2 FQNENV.

The chain is built from TRBV25-1 and TRBJ1-3; the D gene is possibly TRBD1 (5 bases). The V end lost 6 bases, the J end lost 0 bases, and 15 bases lay between the germline ends. CDR3 length: 16 amino acids. Germline values: CDR1 MGHDK, CDR2 SYGVNS. The CDR3 loop reads CASSPQGRGSGNTIYF. The DNA for the CDR3 is TGTGCCAGCAGCCCCCAGGGTCGCGGCTCTGGAAACACCATATATTTT.

J is TRBJ1-5 and V is TRBV4-3; D not resolved. CDR1 and CDR2 from the germline V gene are LGHNA and YSLEER. Trimming took off 5 bases at V and 3 bases at J, with 8 bases between the two ends. CDR3 size: 13 residues. In DNA form, the CDR3 reads TGCGCCAGCAGCTTAGAGTACAATCAGCCCCAGCATTTT. It encodes CASSLEYNQPQHF.

The J gene is TRBJ2-5, the V gene TRBV11-2; possible D gene TRBD1, 5 bases. This CDR3 comprises 15 residues. Trimming took off 4 bases at V and 3 bases at J, with 15 bases between the two ends. Germline CDR1 is SGHAT and CDR2 is FQNNGV. CDR3: CASSSSRYRKETQYF. CDR3 nucleotide sequence: TGTGCCAGCAGCTCCTCCCGCTACAGGAAAGAGACCCAGTACTTC.

This chain joins TRBV2 and TRBJ2-1; 11 positions agree with TRBD2. CDR3 length: 15 amino acids. The V segment lost 1 base and the J segment 6 bases; nucleotides outside the gene matches: 2. In germline, CDR1 is SNHLY, CDR2 FYNNEI. CDR3 amino acids: CASSEGLAGSNEQFF. DNA for the CDR3: TGTGCCAGCAGTGAAGGACTAGCGGGGTCCAATGAGCAGTTCTTC.

The chain is built from TRBV5-6 and TRBJ2-5, with D possibly called TRBD1 or TRBD2 (5 bases each). There are 15 residues in the CDR3. Deletions cut 4 bases from V and 4 bases from J, with 17 bases between. Germline CDR1 and CDR2: SGHDT and YYEEEE. The CDR3 DNA reads TGTGCCAGCAGCCGACTGAGGGTCAGGGCAGAGACCCAGTACTTC. This encodes CASSRLRVRAETQYF.

This clone has a single count. The chain has TRBV4-1 and TRBJ2-5, with 8 bases lining up with TRBD1. The germline CDR1 and CDR2 sequences are MGHRA and YSYEKL. The CDR3 length is 15 residues. V lost 3 bases to trimming and J lost 2 bases; unmatched junction nucleotides: 5. CDR3 in amino acids: CASSHSGTGQETQYF. The CDR3, as DNA: TGCGCCAGCAGCCATTCCGGGACAGGACAAGAGACCCAGTACTTC.

About this clone itself: Within the sample, other DNA sequences also encode this same CDR3. The chain couples TRBV25-1 to TRBJ1-2; perhaps TRBD1 as D (5 bases). The CDR3 contains 15 residues. Trimming removed 0 bases from V and 8 bases from J, with 16 bases in between. Germline V gene data show CDR1 as MGHDK and CDR2 as SYGVNS. The CDR3 DNA is TGTGCCAGCAGTGAATATAGGGGAAATGTAGAGGGCTACACCTTC. It specifies CASSEYRGNVEGYTF.

CDR3 DNA: TGTGCCAGCAGTGAAATTAGCGGGAGTTACAATGAGCAGTTCTTC. Amino acids: CASSEISGSYNEQFF. This rearrangement joins TRBV6-1 to TRBJ2-1; 9 nucleotides agree with TRBD2. Germline CDR1 is MNHNS and CDR2 is SASEGT. The CDR3 has 15 residues. Trimming removed 2 bases from V and 4 bases from J; junction bases left unmatched: 3.

By share of the sample, this clone is medium-sized. The chain has TRBV13 and TRBJ2-7, with D possibly matching TRBD2 (5 bases). Trimming pared 6 bases from V and 4 bases from J, leaving 19 bases between. The CDR3 is 15 residues long. The germline V gene has CDR1 PRHDT and CDR2 FYEKMQ (reference sequence). The CDR3 spells CASRSFRGPTYEQYF. DNA of the CDR3: TGTGCCAGCAGATCTTTCCGCGGGCCCACTTACGAGCAGTACTTC.

V usage is TRBV14 and J usage is TRBJ2-2; D is undetermined. Germline assignment: CDR1 SGHDN and CDR2 FVKESK. Trimming took 4 bases from V and 3 from J, leaving 3 bases between them. This CDR3 region has 12 residues. CDR3 coding DNA: TGTGCCAGCAGCCCAGACACCGGGGAGCTGTTTTTT. Translation gives CASSPDTGELFF.

The sample holds a few counts of this clone. This chain connects TRBV7-3 to TRBJ1-2, with D tentatively TRBD1 (6 bases). Trimming shortened V by 5 bases and J by 7 bases, and 20 bases separated the two germline ends. Germline V gene sequence: CDR1 SGHTA, CDR2 FQGTGA. This CDR3 spans 15 amino acids. CDR3 DNA sequence: TGTGCCAGCAGCCTAGGGGGGCCATCCCGGGGTGGCTACACCTTC. It yields the protein CASSLGGPSRGGYTF.